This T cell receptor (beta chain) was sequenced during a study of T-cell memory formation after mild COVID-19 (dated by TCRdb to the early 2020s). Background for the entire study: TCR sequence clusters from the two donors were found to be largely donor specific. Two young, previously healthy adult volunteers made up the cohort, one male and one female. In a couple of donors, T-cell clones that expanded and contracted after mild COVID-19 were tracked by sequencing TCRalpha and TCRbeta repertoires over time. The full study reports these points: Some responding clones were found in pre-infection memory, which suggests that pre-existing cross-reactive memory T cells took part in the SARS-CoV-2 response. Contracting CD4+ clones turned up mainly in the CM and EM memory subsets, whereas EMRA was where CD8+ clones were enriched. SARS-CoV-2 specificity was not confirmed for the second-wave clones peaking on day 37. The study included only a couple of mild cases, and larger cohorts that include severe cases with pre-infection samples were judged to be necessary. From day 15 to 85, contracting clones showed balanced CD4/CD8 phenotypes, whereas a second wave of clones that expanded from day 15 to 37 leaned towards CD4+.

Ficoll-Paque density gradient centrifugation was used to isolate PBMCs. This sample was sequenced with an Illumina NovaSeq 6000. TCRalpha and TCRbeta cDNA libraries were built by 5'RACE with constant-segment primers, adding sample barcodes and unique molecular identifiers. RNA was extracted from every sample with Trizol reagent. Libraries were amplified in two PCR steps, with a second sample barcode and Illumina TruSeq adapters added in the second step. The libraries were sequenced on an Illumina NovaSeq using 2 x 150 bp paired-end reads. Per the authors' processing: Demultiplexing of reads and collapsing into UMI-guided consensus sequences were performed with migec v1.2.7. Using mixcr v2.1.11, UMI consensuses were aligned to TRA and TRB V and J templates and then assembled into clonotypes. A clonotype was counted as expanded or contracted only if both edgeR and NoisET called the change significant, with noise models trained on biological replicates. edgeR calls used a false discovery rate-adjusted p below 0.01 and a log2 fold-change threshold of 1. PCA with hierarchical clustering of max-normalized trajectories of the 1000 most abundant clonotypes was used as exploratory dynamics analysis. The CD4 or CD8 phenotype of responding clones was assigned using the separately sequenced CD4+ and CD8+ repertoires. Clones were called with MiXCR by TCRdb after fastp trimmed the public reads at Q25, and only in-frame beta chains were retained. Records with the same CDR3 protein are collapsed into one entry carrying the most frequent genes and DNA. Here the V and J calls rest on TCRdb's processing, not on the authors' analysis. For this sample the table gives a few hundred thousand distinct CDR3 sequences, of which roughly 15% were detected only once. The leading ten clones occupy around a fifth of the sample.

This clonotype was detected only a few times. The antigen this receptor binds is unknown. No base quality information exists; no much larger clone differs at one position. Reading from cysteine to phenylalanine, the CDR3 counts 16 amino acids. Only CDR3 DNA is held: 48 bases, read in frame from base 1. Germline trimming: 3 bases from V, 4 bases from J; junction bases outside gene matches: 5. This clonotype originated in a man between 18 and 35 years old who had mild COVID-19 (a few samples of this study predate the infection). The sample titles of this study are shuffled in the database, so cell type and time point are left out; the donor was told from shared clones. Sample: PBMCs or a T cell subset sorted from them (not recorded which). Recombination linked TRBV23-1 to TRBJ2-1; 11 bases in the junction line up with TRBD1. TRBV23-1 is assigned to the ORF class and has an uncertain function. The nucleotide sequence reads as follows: TGCGCCAGCAGTCATTTGGGACAGGGGGTTTACAATGAGCAGTTCTTC. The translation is CASSHLGQGVYNEQFF.